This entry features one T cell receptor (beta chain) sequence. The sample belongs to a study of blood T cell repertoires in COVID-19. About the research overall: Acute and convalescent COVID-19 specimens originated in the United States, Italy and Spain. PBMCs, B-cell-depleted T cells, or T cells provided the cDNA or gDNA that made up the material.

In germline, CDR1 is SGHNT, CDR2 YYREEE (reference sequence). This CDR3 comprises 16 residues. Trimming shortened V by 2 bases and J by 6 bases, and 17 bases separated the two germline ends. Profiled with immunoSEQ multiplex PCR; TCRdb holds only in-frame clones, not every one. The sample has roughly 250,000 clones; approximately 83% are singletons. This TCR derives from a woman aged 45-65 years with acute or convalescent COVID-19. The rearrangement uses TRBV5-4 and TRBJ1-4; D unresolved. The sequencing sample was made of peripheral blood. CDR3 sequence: CASSFESGFGDEKLFF. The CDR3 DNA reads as TGTGCCAGCAGCTTCGAGTCGGGTTTCGGGGATGAAAAACTGTTTTTT.